This T cell receptor beta chain was recorded in a study of CD4 T cells in relation to SARS-CoV-2 and coronaviruses. About the research overall: PBMCs were cultured with antigen for roughly 10 days before TCR beta sequencing. Controls used an HIV-1 Nef peptide pool or no peptide.

The assay was immunoSEQ multiplex PCR, and TCRdb's table has in-frame clones only and misses some. The sample holds about 26,000 clones, around 73% seen once. Turning to this clone: Antigen: not known.

V shed 4 bases, J shed 1 base, and the junction held 3 bases outside the gene matches. Germline CDR1 SGHDT, CDR2 YYEEEE. The CDR3 totals 14 residues. Before the COVID-19 pandemic, during about 2011-2019, CD4+ T cells were taken from unexposed donors. The cells were cultured for less than twelve days before CD4+ T cells were isolated. Some 1.9 million PBMCs per well were cultured with 7.5 to 10 IU/ml IL-2. General study findings and limits: About 65% of donors had memory CD4+ clonotypes crossrecognizing SARS-CoV-2 and common cold coronavirus spike.

Sequenced input: CD4+ T cells from PBMCs, cultured in vitro. The chain has TRBV5-6 and TRBJ2-5, with 8 bases identical to TRBD1. This receptor was identified in a human donor in good health. The CDR3 region is CASSPGQVQETQYF. CDR3 nucleotide sequence: TGTGCCAGCAGCCCGGGACAGGTCCAAGAGACCCAGTACTTC.